This TCR beta chain originates from a study of memory CD4+ T cells and cytomegalovirus serostatus. Study results and limitations: Of approximately 150 reported CMV TCRbeta sequences, some 67 were found in memory CD4+ repertoires. Median bootstrapped AUC for CMV status was about 0.95 originally, roughly 0.92 US-trained.

The sort gate was single viable CD3+CD4+CD8-CD45RO+ cells for memory CD4+ T cells. CMV serostatus came from serum IgG against pp150, pp28, p38, p52. Method: immunoSEQ multiplex PCR; TCRdb's copy keeps in-frame clones and lacks some. The sample has under 55,000 clones, around 78% seen once. Concerning this clone itself: Its antigen is not known.

Trimming pared 0 bases from V and 2 bases from J, leaving 13 bases between. The CDR3 is made up of 16 amino acids. The germline V gene encodes CDR1 MNHNS and CDR2 SASEGT. This clonotype originated in an adult in good health and CMV-seronegative. The V gene is TRBV6-1, the J gene TRBJ2-5; D is possibly TRBD1 (5 bases). The sample comprised memory CD4+ T cells from blood. In DNA, the CDR3 is TGTGCCAGCAGTGAAGCGGGGCGATGGGCACAAGAGACCCAGTACTTC. Protein: CASSEAGRWAQETQYF.